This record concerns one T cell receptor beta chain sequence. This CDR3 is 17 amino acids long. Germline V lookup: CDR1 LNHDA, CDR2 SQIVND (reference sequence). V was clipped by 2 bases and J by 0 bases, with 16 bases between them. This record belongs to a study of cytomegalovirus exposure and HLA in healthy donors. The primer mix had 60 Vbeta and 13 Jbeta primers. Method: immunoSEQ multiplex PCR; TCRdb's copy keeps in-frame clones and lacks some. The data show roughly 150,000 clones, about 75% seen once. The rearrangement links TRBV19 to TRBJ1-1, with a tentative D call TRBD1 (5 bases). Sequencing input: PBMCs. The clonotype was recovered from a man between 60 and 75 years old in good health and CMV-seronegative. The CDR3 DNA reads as TGTGCCAGTAGTATAACCCTTAGACAGAGCATGAACACTGAAGCTTTCTTT. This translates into CASSITLRQSMNTEAFF.